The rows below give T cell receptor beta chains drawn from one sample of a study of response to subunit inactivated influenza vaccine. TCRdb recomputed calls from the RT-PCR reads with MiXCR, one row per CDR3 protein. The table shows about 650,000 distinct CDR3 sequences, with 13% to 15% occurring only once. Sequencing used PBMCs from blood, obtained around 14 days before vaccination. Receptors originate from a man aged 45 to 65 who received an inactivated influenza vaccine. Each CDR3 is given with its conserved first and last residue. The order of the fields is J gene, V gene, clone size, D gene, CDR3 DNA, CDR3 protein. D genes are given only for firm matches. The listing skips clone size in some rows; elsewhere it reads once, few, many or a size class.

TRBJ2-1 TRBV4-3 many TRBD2 TGCGCCAGCAGCCAACGGACTAGCGGAAGCTCCTACAATGAGCAGTTCTTC CASSQRTSGSSYNEQFF
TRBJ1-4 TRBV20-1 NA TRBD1 TGCAGTGCTACACATGGGACAGATGAAAAACTGTTTTTT CSATHGTDEKLFF
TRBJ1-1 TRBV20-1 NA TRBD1 TGCAGTGCTAGAGCAGGGGGGAAGGGGTACACTGAAGCTTTCTTT CSARAGGKGYTEAFF
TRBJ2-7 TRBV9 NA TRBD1 TGTGCCAGCAGCGTAGGGGGACAGGGGTCCTACGAGCAGTACTTC CASSVGGQGSYEQYF
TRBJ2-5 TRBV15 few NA TGTGCCACCAGCAGTCTCCGGACGGAGACCCAGTACTTC CATSSLRTETQYF
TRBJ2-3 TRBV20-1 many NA TGCAGTGCTAGAGATTGGGGAGCAATCACAGATACGCAGTATTTT CSARDWGAITDTQYF
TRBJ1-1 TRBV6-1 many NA TGTGCCAGCAGTCCCAGACCGAACACTGAAGCTTTCTTT CASSPRPNTEAFF
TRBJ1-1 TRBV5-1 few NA TGCGCCAGCAGCCCTAACCTCCCTCGCGCTGAAGCTTTCTTT CASSPNLPRAEAFF
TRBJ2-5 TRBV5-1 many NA TGCGCCAGCAGCTGGGAACGAGGGGAAGAGACCCAGTACTTC CASSWERGEETQYF
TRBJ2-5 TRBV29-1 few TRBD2 TGCAGCGGACTAGCGGGAGCCGAGACCCAGTACTTC CSGLAGAETQYF
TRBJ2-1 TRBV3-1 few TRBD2 TGTGCCAGCAGCCAGATAGCGGGAACCTACAATGAGCAGTTCTTC CASSQIAGTYNEQFF
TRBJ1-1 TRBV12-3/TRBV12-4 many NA TGTGCCAGCAGTGCAGGGTTTGACACTGAAGCTTTCTTT CASSAGFDTEAFF
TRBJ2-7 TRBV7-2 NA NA TGTGCCAGCAGCTCCCTTCGGACTTCATACGAGCAGTACTTC CASSSLRTSYEQYF
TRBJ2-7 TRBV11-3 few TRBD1 TGTGCCAGCAGCCCGTCCCGGGACAGGGGCTCCTACGAGCAGTACTTC CASSPSRDRGSYEQYF
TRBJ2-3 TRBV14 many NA TGTGCCAGCAGCCCCCCCCCGACACCACGAGGTTCAGATACGCAGTATTTT CASSPPPTPRGSDTQYF
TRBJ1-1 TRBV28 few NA TGTGCCAGCAGTTCCCCTTTGGGGGGCACCGAACGAGGCACTGAAGCTTTCTTT CASSSPLGGTERGTEAFF
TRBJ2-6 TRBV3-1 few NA TGTGCCAGCAGCCAAGCCCATCTAGCGCCTTTTCCCTCTGGGGCCAACGTCCTGACTTTC CASSQAHLAPFPSGANVLTF
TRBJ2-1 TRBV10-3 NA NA TGTGCCATCAGTGTGAACGGCTACAATGAGCAGTTCTTC CAISVNGYNEQFF
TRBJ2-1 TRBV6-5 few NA TGTGCCAGCAGTTACTCGACAGGACTCAGTGAGCAGTTCTTC CASSYSTGLSEQFF